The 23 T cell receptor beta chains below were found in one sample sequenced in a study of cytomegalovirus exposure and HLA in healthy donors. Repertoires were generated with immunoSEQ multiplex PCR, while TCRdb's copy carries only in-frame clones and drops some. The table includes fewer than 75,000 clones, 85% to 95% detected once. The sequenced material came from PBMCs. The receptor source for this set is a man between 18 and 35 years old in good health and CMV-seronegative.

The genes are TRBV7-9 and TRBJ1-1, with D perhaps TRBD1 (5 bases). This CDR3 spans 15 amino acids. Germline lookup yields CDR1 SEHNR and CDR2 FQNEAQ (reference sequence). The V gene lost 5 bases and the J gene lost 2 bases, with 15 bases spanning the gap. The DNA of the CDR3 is TGTGCCAGCAGCCCTAGACAGTGGTCCAACACTGAAGCTTTCTTT. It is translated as CASSPRQWSNTEAFF.

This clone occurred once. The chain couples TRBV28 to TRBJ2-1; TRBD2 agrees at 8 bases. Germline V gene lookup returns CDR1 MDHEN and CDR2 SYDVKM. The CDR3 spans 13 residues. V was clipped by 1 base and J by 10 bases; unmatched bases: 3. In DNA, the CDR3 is TGTGCCAGCAGTTTATTCGGGGGGGAGGAGCAGTTCTTC. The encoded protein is CASSLFGGEEQFF.

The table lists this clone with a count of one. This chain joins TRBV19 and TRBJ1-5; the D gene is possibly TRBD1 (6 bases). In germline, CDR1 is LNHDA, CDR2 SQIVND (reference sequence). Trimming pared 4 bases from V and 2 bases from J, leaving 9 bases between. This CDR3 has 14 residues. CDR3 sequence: CASSTGVGNQPQHF. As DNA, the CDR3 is TGTGCCAGTAGTACAGGGGTTGGCAATCAGCCCCAGCATTTT.

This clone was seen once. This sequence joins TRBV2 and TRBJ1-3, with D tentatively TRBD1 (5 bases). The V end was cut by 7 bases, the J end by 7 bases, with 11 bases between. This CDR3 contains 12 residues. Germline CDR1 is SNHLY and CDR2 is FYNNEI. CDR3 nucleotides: TGTGCCAGCAAGACGGAGGGGAACACCATATATTTT. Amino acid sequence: CASKTEGNTIYF.

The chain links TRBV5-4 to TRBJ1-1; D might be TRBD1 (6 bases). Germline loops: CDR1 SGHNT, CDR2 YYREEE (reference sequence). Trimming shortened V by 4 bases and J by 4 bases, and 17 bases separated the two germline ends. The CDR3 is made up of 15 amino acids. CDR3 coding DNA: TGTGCCAGCAGCGACCATAACAGGGTTGGCACTGAAGCTTTCTTT. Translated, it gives CASSDHNRVGTEAFF.

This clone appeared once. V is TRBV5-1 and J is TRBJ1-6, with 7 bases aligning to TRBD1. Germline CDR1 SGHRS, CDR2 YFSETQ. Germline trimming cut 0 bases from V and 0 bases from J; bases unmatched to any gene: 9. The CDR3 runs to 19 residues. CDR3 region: CASSLAPGGLSSYNSPLHF. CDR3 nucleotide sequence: TGCGCCAGCAGCTTGGCGCCAGGGGGTCTGAGCTCCTATAATTCACCCCTCCACTTT.

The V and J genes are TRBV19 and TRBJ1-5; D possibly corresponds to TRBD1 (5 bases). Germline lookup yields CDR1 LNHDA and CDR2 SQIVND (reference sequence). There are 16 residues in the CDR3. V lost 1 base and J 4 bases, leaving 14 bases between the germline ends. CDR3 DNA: TGTGCCAGTAGTATAGGGTCCAGGGTAAGGAATCAGCCCCAGCATTTT. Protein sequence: CASSIGSRVRNQPQHF.

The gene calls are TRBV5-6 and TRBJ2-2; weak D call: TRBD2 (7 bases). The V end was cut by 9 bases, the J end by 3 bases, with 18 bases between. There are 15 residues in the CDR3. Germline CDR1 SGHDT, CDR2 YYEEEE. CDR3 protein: CATKKGGPDTGELFF. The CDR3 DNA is TGTGCCACCAAGAAGGGGGGGCCGGACACCGGGGAGCTGTTTTTT.

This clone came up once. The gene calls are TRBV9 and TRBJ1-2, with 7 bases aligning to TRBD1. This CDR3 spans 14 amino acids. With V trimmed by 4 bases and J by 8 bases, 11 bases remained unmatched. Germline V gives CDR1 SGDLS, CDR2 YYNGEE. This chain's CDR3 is CASSPWTGSGGYTF. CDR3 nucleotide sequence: TGTGCCAGCAGCCCATGGACAGGCTCTGGGGGCTACACCTTC. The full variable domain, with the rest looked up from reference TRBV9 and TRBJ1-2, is DSGVTQTPKHLITATGQRVTLRCSPRSGDLSVYWYQQSLDQGLQFLIQYYNGEERAKGNILERFSAQQFPDLHSELNLSSLELGDSALYFCASSPWTGSGGYTFGSGTRLTVV.

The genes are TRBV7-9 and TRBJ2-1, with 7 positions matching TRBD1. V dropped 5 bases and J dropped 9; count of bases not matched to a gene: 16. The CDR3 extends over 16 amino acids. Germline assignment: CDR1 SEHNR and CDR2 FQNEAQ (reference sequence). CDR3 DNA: TGTGCCAGCAGCGAAAGGGACCAGGGGGTAGGTGGTGAGCAGTTCTTC. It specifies CASSERDQGVGGEQFF. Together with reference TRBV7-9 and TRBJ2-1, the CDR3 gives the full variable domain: DTGVSQNPRHKITKRGQNVTFRCDPISEHNRLYWYRQTLGQGPEFLTYFQNEAQLEKSRLLSDRFSAERPKGSFSTLEIQRTEQGDSAMYLCASSERDQGVGGEQFFGPGTRLTVL.

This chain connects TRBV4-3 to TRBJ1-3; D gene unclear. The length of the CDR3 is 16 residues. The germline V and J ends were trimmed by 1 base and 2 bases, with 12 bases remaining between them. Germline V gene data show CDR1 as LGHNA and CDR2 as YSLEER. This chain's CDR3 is CASSQGGTPPGNTIYF. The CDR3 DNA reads TGCGCCAGCAGCCAAGGAGGTACCCCACCTGGAAACACCATATATTTT.

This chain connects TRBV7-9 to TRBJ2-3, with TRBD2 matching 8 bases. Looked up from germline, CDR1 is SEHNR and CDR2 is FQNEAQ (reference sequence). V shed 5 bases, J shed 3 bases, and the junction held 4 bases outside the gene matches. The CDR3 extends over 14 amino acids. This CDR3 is CASSPGRGTDTQYF. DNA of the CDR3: TGTGCCAGCAGCCCCGGGAGGGGGACAGATACGCAGTATTTT.

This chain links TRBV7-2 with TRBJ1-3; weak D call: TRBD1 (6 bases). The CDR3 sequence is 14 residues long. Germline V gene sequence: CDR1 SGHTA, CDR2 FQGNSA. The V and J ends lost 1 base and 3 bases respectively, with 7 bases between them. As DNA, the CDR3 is TGTGCCAGCAGCTTAGGACAGGTTGGAAACACCATATATTTT. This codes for CASSLGQVGNTIYF.

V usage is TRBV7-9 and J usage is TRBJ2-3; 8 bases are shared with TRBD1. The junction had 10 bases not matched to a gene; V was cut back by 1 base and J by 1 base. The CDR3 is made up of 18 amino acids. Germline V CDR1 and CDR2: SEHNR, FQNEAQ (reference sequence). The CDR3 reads CASSLDPPPGGGTDTQYF. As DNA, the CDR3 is TGTGCCAGCAGCTTAGATCCCCCCCCAGGGGGCGGCACAGATACGCAGTATTTT.

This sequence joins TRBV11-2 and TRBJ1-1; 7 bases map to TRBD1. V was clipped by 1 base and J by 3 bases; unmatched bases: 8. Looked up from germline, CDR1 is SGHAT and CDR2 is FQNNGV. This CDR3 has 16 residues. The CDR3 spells CASSLGVRTGDTEAFF. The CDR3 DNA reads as TGTGCCAGCAGCTTAGGAGTCCGGACAGGAGACACTGAAGCTTTCTTT.

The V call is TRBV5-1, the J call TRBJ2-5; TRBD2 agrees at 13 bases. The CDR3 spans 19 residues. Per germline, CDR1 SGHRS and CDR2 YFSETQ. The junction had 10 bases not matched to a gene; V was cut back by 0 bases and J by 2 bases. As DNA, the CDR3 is TGCGCCAGCAGCTTGGCTGGGACTAGCGGGGCGAGGGGGCAAGAGACCCAGTACTTC. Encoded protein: CASSLAGTSGARGQETQYF.

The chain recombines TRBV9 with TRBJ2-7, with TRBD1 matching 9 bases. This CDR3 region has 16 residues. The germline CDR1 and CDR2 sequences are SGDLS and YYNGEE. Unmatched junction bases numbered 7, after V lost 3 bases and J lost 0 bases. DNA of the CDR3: TGTGCCAGCAGCGCTAGACAGGGGGGGCCCTCCTACGAGCAGTACTTC. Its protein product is CASSARQGGPSYEQYF.

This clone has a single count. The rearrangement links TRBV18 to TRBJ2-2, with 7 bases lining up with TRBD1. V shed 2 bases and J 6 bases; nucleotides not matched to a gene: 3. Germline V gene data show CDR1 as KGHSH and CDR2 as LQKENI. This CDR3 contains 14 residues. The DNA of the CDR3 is TGTGCCAGCTCACCAAACAGGGGAGCCGGGGAGCTGTTTTTT. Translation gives CASSPNRGAGELFF.

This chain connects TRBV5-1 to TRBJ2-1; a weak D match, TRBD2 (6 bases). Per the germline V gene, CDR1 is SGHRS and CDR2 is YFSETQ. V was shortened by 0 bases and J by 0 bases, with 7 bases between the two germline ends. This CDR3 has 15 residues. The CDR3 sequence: CASSLDGGSYNEQFF. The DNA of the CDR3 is TGCGCCAGCAGCTTGGACGGGGGCTCCTACAATGAGCAGTTCTTC.

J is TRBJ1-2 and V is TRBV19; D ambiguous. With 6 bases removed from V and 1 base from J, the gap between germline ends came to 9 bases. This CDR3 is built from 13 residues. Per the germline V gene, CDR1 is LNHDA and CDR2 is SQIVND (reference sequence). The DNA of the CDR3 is TGTGCCAGTAGGGGCAATATTAACTATGGCTACACCTTC. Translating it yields CASRGNINYGYTF.

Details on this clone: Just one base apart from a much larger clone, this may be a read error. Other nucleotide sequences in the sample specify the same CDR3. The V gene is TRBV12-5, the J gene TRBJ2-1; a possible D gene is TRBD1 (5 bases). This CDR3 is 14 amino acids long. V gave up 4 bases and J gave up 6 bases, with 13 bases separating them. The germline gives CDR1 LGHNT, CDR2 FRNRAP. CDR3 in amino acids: CASGYQGASNEQFF. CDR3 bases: TGTGCTAGTGGTTATCAAGGGGCGAGCAATGAGCAGTTCTTC.

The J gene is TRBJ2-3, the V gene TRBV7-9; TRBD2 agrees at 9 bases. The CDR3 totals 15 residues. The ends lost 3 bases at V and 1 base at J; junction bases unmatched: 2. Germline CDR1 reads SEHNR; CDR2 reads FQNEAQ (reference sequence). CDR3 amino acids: CASSFQRGGTDTQYF. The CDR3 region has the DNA TGTGCCAGCAGCTTCCAGCGGGGGGGCACAGATACGCAGTATTTT.

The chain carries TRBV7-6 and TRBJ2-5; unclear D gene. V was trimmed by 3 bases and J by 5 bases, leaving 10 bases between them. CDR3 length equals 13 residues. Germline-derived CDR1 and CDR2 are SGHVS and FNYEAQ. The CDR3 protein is CASSFSPRETQYF. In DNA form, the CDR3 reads TGTGCCAGCAGCTTTAGTCCCCGGGAGACCCAGTACTTC.